The following is a T cell receptor (beta chain) sequence with its context. The sample belongs to a study of cytomegalovirus exposure and HLA in healthy donors. The wider study: The same platform was used for the 110 or so validation repertoires and the roughly 700 first-cohort repertoires, a later analysis reported.

Produced via immunoSEQ multiplex PCR; TCRdb's table is partial and in-frame only. Of around 120,000 clones in the sample, 86% were seen once. Germline V CDR1 and CDR2: SGHNT, YYREEE (reference sequence). The CDR3 runs to 16 residues. V lost 4 bases, J lost 4 bases, and 20 bases lay in between. This clonotype originated in a man aged 18 to 30 in good health and CMV-seronegative. The rearrangement joins TRBV5-4 to TRBJ1-2; TRBD1 might be the D (6 bases). Sequenced material: PBMCs. CDR3 sequence (DNA): TGTGCCAGCAGCATATGGACAGCCCGACCGGGCTATGGCTACACCTTC. Amino acids: CASSIWTARPGYGYTF.